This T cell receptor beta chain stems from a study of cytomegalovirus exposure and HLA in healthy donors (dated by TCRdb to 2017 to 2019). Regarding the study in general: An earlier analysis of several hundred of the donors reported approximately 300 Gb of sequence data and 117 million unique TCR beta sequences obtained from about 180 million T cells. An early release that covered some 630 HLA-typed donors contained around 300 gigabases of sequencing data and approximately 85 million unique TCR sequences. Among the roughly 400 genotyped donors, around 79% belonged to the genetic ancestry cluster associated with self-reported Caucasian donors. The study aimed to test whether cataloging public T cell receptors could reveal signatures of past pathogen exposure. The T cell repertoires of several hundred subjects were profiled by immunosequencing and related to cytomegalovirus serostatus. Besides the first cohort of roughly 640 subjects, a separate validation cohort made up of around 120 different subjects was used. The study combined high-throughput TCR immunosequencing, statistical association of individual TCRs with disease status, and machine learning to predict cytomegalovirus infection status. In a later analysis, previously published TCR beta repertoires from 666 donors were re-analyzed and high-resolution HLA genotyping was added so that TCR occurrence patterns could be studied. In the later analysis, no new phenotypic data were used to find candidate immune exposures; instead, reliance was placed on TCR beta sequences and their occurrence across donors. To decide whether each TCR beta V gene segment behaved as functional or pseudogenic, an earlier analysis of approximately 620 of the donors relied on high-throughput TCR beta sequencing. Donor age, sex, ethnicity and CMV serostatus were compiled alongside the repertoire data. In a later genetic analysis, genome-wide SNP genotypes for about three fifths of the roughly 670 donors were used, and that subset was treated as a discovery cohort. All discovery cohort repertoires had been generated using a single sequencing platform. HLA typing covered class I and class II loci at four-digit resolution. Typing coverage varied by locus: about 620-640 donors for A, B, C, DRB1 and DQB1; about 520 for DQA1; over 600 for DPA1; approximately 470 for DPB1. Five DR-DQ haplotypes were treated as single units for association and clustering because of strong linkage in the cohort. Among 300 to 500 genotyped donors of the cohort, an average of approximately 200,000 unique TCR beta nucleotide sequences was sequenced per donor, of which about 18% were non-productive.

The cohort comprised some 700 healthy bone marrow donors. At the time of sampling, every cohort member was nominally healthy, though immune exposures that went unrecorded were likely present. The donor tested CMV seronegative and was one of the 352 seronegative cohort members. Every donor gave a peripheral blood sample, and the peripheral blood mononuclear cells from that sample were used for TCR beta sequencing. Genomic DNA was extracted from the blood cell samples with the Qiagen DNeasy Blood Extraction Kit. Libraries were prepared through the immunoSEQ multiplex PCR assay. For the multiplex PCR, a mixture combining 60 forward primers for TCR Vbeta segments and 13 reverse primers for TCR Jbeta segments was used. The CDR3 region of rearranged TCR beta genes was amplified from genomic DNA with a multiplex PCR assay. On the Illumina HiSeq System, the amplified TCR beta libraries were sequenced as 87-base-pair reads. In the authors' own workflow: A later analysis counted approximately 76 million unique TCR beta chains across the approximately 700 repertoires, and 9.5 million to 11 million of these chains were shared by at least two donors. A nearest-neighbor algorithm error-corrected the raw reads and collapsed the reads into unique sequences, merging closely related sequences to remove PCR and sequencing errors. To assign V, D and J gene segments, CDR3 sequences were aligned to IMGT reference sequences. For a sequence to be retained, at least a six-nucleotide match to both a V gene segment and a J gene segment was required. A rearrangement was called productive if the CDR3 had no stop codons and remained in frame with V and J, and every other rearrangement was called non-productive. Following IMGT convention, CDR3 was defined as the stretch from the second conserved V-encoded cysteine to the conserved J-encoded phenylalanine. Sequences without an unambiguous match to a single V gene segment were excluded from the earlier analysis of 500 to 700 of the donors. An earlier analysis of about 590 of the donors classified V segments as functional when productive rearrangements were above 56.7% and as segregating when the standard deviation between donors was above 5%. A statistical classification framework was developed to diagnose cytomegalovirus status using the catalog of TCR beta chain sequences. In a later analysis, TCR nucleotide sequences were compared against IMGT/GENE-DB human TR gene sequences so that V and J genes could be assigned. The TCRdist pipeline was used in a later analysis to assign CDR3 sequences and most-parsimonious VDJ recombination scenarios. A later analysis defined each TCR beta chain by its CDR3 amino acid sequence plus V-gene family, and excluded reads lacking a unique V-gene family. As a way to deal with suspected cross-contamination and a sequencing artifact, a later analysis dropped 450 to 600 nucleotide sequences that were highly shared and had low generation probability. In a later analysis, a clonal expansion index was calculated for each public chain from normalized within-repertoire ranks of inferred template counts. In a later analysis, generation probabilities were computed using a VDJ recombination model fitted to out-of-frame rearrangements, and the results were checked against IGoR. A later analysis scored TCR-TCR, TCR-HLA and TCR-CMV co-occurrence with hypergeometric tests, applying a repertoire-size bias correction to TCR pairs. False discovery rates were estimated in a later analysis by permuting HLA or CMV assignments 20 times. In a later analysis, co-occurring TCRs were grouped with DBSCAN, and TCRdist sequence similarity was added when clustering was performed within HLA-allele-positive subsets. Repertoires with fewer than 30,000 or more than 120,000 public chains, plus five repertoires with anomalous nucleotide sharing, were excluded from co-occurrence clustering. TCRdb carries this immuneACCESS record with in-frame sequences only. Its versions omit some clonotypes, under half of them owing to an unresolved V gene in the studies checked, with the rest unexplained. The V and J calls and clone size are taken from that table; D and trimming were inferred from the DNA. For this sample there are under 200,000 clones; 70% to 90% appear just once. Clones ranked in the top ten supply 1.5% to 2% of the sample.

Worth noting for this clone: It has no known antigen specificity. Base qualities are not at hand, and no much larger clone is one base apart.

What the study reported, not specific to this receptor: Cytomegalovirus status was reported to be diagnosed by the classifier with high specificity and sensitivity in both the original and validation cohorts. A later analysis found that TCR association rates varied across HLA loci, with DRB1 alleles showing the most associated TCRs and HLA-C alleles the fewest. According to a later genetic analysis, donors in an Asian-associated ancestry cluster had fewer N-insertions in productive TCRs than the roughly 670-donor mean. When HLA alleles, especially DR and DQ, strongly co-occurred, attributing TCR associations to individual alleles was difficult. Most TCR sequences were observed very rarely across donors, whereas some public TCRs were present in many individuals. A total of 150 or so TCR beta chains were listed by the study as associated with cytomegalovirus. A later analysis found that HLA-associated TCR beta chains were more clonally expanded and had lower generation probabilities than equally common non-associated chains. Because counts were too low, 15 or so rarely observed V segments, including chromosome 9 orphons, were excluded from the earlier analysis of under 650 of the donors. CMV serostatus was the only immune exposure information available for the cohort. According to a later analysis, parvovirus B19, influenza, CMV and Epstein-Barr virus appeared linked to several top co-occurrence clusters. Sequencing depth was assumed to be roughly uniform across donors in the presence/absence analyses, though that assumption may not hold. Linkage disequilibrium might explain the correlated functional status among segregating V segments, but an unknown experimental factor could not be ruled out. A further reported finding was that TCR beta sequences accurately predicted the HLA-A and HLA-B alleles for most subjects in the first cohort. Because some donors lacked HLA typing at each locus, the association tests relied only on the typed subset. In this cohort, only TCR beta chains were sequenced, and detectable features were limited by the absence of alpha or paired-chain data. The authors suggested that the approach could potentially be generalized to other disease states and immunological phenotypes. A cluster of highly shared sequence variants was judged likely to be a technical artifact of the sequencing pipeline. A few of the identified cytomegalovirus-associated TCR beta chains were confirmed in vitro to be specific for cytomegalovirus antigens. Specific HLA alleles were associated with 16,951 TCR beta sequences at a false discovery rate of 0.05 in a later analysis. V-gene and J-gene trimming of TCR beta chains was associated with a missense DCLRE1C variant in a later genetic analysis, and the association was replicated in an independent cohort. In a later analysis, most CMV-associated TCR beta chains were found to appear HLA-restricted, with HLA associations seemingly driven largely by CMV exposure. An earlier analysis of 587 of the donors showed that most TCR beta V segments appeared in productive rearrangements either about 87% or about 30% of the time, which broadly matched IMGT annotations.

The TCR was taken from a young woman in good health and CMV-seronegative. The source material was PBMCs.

Here is the DNA: TGTGCCAGCATGGGTTGGTACACAGGGCGAGAGACCCAGTACTTC. This is translated as CASMGWYTGRETQYF. This chain joins TRBV6-1 to TRBJ2-5; TRBD1 could be the D gene, as 6 bases match. CDR1 is given as MNHNS and CDR2 as SASEGT, both from the germline V gene. The V end loses 7 bases and the J end loses 4 bases, and a stretch of 19 bases separates them. CDR3 length: 15 amino acids, cysteine to phenylalanine. Left in the record is the CDR3 DNA by itself, 45 bases read in frame from the first base.